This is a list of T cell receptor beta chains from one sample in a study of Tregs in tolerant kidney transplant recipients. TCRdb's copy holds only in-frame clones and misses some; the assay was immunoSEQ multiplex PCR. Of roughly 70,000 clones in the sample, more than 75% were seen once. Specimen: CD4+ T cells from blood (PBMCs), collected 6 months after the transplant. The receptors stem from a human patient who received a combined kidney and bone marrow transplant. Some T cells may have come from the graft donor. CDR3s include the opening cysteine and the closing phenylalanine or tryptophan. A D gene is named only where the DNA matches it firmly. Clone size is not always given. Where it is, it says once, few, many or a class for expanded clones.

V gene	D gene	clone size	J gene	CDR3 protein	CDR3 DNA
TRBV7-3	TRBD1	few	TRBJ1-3	CASQLGTGAGNTIYF	TGTGCCAGCCAGTTAGGGACAGGAGCTGGAAACACCATATATTTT
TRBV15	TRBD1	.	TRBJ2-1	CATSGRTGGSQGEQFF	TGTGCCACCAGCGGAAGAACAGGGGGGAGCCAGGGTGAGCAGTTCTTC
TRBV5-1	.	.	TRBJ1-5	CASSLVTGGQPQHF	TGCGCCAGCAGCTTGGTAACCGGCGGGCAGCCCCAGCATTTT
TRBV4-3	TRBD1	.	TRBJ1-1	CASSPLRDREAFF	TGCGCCAGCAGCCCGCTAAGGGACAGAGAAGCTTTCTTT
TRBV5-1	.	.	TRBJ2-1	CASSLALSNEQFF	TGCGCCAGCAGCTTGGCATTGTCCAATGAGCAGTTCTTC
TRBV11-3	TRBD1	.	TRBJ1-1	CASRKQGAEAFF	TGTGCCAGCAGAAAACAGGGGGCTGAAGCTTTCTTT
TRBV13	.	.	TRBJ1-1	CASSLRPGTEAFF	TGTGCCAGCAGCTTGAGGCCGGGCACTGAAGCTTTCTTT
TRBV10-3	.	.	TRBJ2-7	CAISESTGQHSYEQYF	TGTGCCATCAGTGAGTCGACAGGACAGCACTCCTACGAGCAGTACTTC
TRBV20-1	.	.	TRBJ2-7	CSAKHYEQYF	TGCAGTGCTAAGCATTACGAGCAGTACTTC
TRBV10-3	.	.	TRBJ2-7	CAISESTPAGYEQYF	TGTGCCATCAGTGAGTCGACCCCGGCGGGTTACGAGCAGTACTTC
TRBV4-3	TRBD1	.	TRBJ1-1	CASSPGQMNTEAFF	TGCGCCAGCAGCCCGGGACAGATGAACACTGAAGCTTTCTTT
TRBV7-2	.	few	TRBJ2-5	CASSFQRGIQETQYF	TGTGCCAGCAGCTTCCAACGGGGGATACAAGAGACCCAGTACTTC
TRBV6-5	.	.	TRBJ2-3	CASSYSRHLTDTQYF	TGTGCCAGCAGTTACTCCCGACACCTCACAGATACGCAGTATTTT